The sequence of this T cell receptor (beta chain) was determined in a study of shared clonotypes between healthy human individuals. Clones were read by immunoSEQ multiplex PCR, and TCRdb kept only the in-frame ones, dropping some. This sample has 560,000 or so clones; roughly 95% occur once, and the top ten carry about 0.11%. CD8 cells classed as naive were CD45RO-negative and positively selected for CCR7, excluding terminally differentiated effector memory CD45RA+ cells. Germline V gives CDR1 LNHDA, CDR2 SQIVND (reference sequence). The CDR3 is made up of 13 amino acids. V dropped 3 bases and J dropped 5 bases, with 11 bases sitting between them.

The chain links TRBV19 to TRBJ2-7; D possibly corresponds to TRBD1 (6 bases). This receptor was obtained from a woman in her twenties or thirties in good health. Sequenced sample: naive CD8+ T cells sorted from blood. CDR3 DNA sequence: TGTGCCAGTAGTATCAGCAGGGGTAACGAGCAGTACTTC. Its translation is CASSISRGNEQYF.